This TCR beta chain stems from a study of vaccination and CD4 T cells after COVID-19. About the research overall: At a median approximately 97 days (range 35 to 161) after diagnosis, post-COVID samples were drawn.

Researchers used the Oncomine TCR Beta short-read assay to sequence DNA from cultured CD4+ T cells. Scientists extracted genomic DNA from CD4+ T cells grown in culture. MiXCR, applied by TCRdb to the PCR reads, yields one record per CDR3 protein. The sample lists 15,000 to 20,000 distinct CDR3 sequences; about half were seen once. The CDR3 loop spans 14 amino acids. V lost 4 bases to trimming and J lost 3 bases; unmatched junction nucleotides: 2. As for treatment: roughly 10-day PBMC culture with coronavirus spike peptide pools or control peptides (ViraFEST assay). At days 3 and 7, half the medium was exchanged for fresh IL-2 medium. As concerns this clonotype: The target antigen is unknown.

Whole-study findings and limits: Median SARS-CoV-2-reactive clonotype numbers went from 21 to 38; this increase was not significant.

V usage is TRBV12-3 or TRBV12-4 and J usage is TRBJ1-2, with 10 bases that match TRBD1. This clonotype was sampled from a human donor who had recovered from COVID-19. Material: CD4+ T cells from blood, cultured in vitro. The CDR3 sequence: CASSWGTGDYGYTF. CDR3 coding DNA: TGTGCCAGCAGTTGGGGGACAGGGGACTATGGCTACACCTTC.